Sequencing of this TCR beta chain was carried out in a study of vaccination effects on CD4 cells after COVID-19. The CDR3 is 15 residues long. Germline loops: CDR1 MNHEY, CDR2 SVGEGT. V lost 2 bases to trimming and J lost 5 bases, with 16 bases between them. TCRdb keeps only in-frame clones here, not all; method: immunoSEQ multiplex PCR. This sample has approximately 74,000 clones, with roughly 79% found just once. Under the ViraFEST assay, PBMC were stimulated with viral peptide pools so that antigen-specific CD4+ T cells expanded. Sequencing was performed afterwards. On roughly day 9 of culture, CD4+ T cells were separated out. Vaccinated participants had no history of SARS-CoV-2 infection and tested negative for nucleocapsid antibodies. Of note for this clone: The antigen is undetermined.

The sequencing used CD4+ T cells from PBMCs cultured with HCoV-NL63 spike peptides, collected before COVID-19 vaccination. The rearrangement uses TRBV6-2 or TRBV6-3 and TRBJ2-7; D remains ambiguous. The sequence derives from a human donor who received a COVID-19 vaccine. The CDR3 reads CASSYLGRSADEQYV. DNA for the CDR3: TGTGCCAGCAGTTACCTCGGGCGGAGTGCCGACGAGCAGTACGTC.